A single sample gave rise to the 16 T cell receptor beta chains below, sequenced in a study of shared clonotypes between healthy human individuals. Sequenced by immunoSEQ multiplex PCR; TCRdb stores in-frame clones only, minus some. The sample lists roughly 2 million clones, approximately 94% occurring once. Sequencing was performed on naive CD4+ T cells sorted from blood. Documented subset: CD45RA+ positively selected. Source of these receptors: a man between 18 and 35 years old in good health.

The V and J genes are TRBV10-3 and TRBJ2-1, with TRBD1 as a possible D gene (5 bases). The CDR3 covers 15 residues. Looked up from germline, CDR1 is ENHRY and CDR2 is SYGVKD. Trimming removed 2 bases from V and 2 bases from J, with 10 bases in between. The CDR3 sequence: CAISEGHPTYNEQFF. CDR3 nucleotide sequence: TGTGCCATCAGTGAGGGACACCCGACCTACAATGAGCAGTTCTTC.

The chain combines TRBV5-1 with TRBJ1-2; possibly TRBD1 for D (6 bases). With 2 bases removed from V and 1 base from J, the gap between germline ends came to 12 bases. Germline values: CDR1 SGHRS, CDR2 YFSETQ. The CDR3 consists of 15 residues. The CDR3 loop is CASSLSGHINYGYTF. The CDR3 DNA is TGCGCCAGCAGCTTATCGGGACACATTAACTATGGCTACACCTTC. Drawing the rest from reference TRBV5-1 and TRBJ1-2, the complete variable domain is KAGVTQTPRYLIKTRGQQVTLSCSPISGHRSVSWYQQTPGQGLQFLFEYFSETQRNKGNFPGRFSGRQFSNSRSEMNVSTLELGDSALYLCASSLSGHINYGYTFGSGTRLTVV.

This clone was seen a single time. V and J are TRBV11-3 and TRBJ2-1; no firm D call. This CDR3 is 13 amino acids long. V was cut by 2 bases and J by 9 bases, with 11 bases left in between. In germline, CDR1 is SGHNT, CDR2 YENEEA. The CDR3 nucleotides are TGTGCCAGCAGCTTATCAGTGGGCCCTGAGCAGTTCTTC. Its protein is CASSLSVGPEQFF. The complete variable domain, with remaining parts taken from reference TRBV11-3 and TRBJ2-1, reads EAGVVQSPRYKIIEKKQPVAFWCNPISGHNTLYWYLQNLGQGPELLIRYENEEAVDDSQLPKDRFSAERLKGVDSTLKIQPAELGDSAVYLCASSLSVGPEQFFGPGTRLTVL.

J is TRBJ2-7 and V is TRBV5-4; 10 nucleotides agree with TRBD2. This CDR3 contains 15 residues. CDR1 is SGHNT and CDR2 is YYREEE in the germline V gene (reference sequence). J gave up 0 bases and V 4 bases, and 4 bases lay outside the gene matches. Here the CDR3 DNA reads TGTGCCAGCAGCCCTCCTAGCGGGAGCTCCTACGAGCAGTACTTC. This codes for CASSPPSGSSYEQYF.

The CDR3 reads CASSGEGLGAYEQYF. CDR3 nucleotides: TGTGCCAGCAGTGGCGAGGGATTGGGAGCCTACGAGCAGTACTTC. The chain carries TRBV2 and TRBJ2-7; possibly TRBD2 for D (5 bases). This CDR3 spans 15 amino acids. Germline assignment: CDR1 SNHLY and CDR2 FYNNEI. V lost 4 bases, J lost 2 bases, and 15 bases lay in between.

The genes are TRBV4-1 and TRBJ2-1, with 7 bases aligning to TRBD2. The CDR3 covers 15 residues. The trim removed 3 bases at V and 7 bases at J, leaving 9 bases unmatched. Per germline, CDR1 MGHRA and CDR2 YSYEKL. CDR3 DNA sequence: TGCGCCAGCAGCCAGGGACCACCGGGGGGAAATGAGCAGTTCTTC. Amino acid sequence: CASSQGPPGGNEQFF.

The chain carries TRBV19 and TRBJ1-1; weak D call: TRBD1 (6 bases). V dropped 6 bases and J dropped 6 bases, with 23 bases sitting between them. Germline assignment: CDR1 LNHDA and CDR2 SQIVND (reference sequence). The CDR3 is 16 residues long. CDR3 protein: CASSETSLTGRSEAFF. DNA of the CDR3: TGTGCCAGTAGCGAGACCAGTTTAACAGGGAGATCTGAAGCTTTCTTT. The full variable domain, in which reference TRBV19 and TRBJ1-1 provide the parts outside the CDR3, is DGGITQSPKYLFRKEGQNVTLSCEQNLNHDAMYWYRQDPGQGLRLIYYSQIVNDFQKGDIAEGYSVSREKKESFPLTVTSAQKNPTAFYLCASSETSLTGRSEAFFGQGTRLTVV.

This clone was detected once. The CDR3 sequence is CASSPGTSDYNEQFF. For the CDR3, the DNA is TGTGCCAGCAGCCCCGGGACTAGCGACTACAATGAGCAGTTCTTC. The chain has TRBV11-3 and TRBJ2-1; 10 bases are shared with TRBD2. Trimming at V came to 5 bases and at J to 3 bases, leaving 4 bases not matched to a gene. The CDR3 totals 15 residues. Germline values: CDR1 SGHNT, CDR2 YENEEA.

This clone has a single count. The chain has TRBV7-3 and TRBJ2-2; D possibly corresponds to TRBD1 (6 bases). The V end was cut by 6 bases, the J end by 4 bases, with 18 bases between. CDR1 is SGHTA and CDR2 is FQGTGA in the germline V gene. The length of the CDR3 is 16 residues. The CDR3 sequence is CASRPSGHSSTGELFF. Written as DNA, the CDR3 is TGTGCCAGCAGACCCTCGGGACATTCGAGCACCGGGGAGCTGTTTTTT.

This rearrangement joins TRBV14 to TRBJ2-5, with TRBD1 identical over 9 bases. The germline gives CDR1 SGHDN, CDR2 FVKESK. With 4 bases clipped from V and 5 bases from J, the junction kept 8 bases outside the gene matches. The CDR3 extends over 15 amino acids. CDR3 in amino acids: CASSPGTGGWETQYF. In DNA form, the CDR3 reads TGTGCCAGCAGCCCAGGCACAGGGGGCTGGGAGACCCAGTACTTC.

This chain uses TRBV11-3 with TRBJ2-1; D not certain. V was pared by 5 bases and J by 9 bases, with 17 bases between. This CDR3 has 14 residues. From germline, CDR1 is SGHNT and CDR2 YENEEA. CDR3 DNA sequence: TGTGCCAGCAGCCCAGACGGCTACAATAGTGAGCAGTTCTTC. This sequence encodes CASSPDGYNSEQFF.

The gene calls are TRBV10-3 and TRBJ2-2, with D possibly matching TRBD1 (7 bases). The V gene lost 10 bases and the J gene lost 6 bases, with 12 bases spanning the gap. This CDR3 has 12 residues. Per the germline V gene, CDR1 is ENHRY and CDR2 is SYGVKD. This CDR3 reads CATQGGAGELFF. In nucleotides, the CDR3 is TGTGCCACTCAGGGGGGCGCCGGGGAGCTGTTTTTT.

The chain has TRBV10-3 and TRBJ2-2; 12 bases line up with TRBD2. With 1 base clipped from V and 6 bases from J, the junction kept 3 bases outside the gene matches. CDR1 and CDR2 (germline): ENHRY, SYGVKD. The CDR3 is 16 amino acids. CDR3 DNA sequence: TGTGCCATCAGTGAGTGGACTAGCGGGAAGTCCGGGGAGCTGTTTTTT. It is translated as CAISEWTSGKSGELFF.

With respect to this clone: Germline is not matched at one junction end, which may reflect a read error. V and J are TRBV5-1 and TRBJ1-3; possible D gene TRBD1, 5 bases. This CDR3 has 15 residues. The V gene's germline CDR1 is SGHRS and CDR2 YFSETQ. CDR3 loop: CASSLAGGSANTIYF. As DNA, the CDR3 is TGCGCCAGCAGCTTGGCCGGGGGTTCTGCAAACACCATATATTTT.

The table lists this clone with a count of one. The chain is built from TRBV10-3 and TRBJ2-7; D is unresolved. This CDR3 spans 11 amino acids. Trimming stripped 10 bases from V and 5 bases from J, with 12 bases between. The V gene's germline CDR1 is ENHRY and CDR2 SYGVKD. The CDR3 region is CATGFIDEQYF. CDR3 sequence (DNA): TGTGCCACCGGGTTTATCGACGAGCAGTACTTC.

A single count supports this clone. The rearrangement joins TRBV2 to TRBJ1-6, with unresolved D. Trimming took off 4 bases at V and 6 bases at J, with 19 bases between the two ends. The CDR3 spans 17 residues. The germline gives CDR1 SNHLY, CDR2 FYNNEI. The CDR3 loop reads CASSVIGYRTSNSPLHF. DNA of the CDR3: TGTGCCAGCAGTGTCATCGGGTACCGAACTTCTAATTCACCCCTCCACTTT.